Listed below are T cell receptor beta chains from one sample, sequenced in a study of Ad26.COV2.S vaccination and SARS-CoV-2 variants. Produced via immunoSEQ multiplex PCR; TCRdb's table is partial and in-frame only. Here the sample spans about 350,000 clones, approximately 86% being singletons. The sequenced sample was peripheral blood, obtained in a trial of Ad26.COV2.S vaccine versus placebo. The receptors originated from a person between 18 and 65 years old who received the Ad26.COV2.S COVID-19 vaccine or a placebo. CDR3s include the opening cysteine and the closing phenylalanine or tryptophan. A D gene is named only where the DNA matches it firmly. Expanded clones are given a class, and other clones once, few, many or no size at all.

>NA|TRBJ2-5|TRBV2|NA
CASSPGGFTQYF
TGTGCCAGCAGCCCCGGGGGATTTACCCAGTACTTC
>NA|TRBJ2-1|TRBV3-1/TRBV3-2|TRBD1
CASSHADRAYNEQFF
TGTGCCAGCAGCCATGCGGACAGGGCCTACAATGAGCAGTTCTTC
>NA|TRBJ2-1|TRBV28|NA
CASSLPSLPTYNEQFF
TGTGCCAGCAGTTTACCATCACTACCCACCTACAATGAGCAGTTCTTC
>NA|TRBJ2-5|TRBV5-5|NA
CASSSFSQETQYF
TGTGCCAGCAGTTCGTTTTCACAAGAGACCCAGTACTTC
>NA|TRBJ2-7|TRBV19|NA
CASSIRNSPLFSYEQYF
TGTGCCAGTAGTATACGAAACAGCCCACTATTCTCCTACGAGCAGTACTTC
>NA|TRBJ2-7|TRBV11-2|NA
CASSLGAVSYEQYF
TGTGCCAGCAGCTTAGGAGCAGTTTCCTACGAGCAGTACTTC
>NA|TRBJ1-2|TRBV19|NA
CASSEWATGNYGYTF
TGTGCCAGTAGTGAGTGGGCAACAGGGAACTATGGCTACACCTTC
>NA|TRBJ2-5|TRBV30|TRBD1
CACAGTGAHETQYF
TGTGCCTGTGCCGGGACAGGGGCGCATGAGACCCAGTACTTC
>NA|TRBJ2-2|TRBV6-5|TRBD1
CASSYGQGNTGELFF
TGTGCCAGCAGTTATGGACAGGGGAACACCGGGGAGCTGTTTTTT
>NA|TRBJ2-5|TRBV27|TRBD1
CASSSDRFGAQYF
TGTGCCAGCAGTTCGGACAGGTTCGGGGCCCAGTACTTC
>NA|TRBJ1-3|TRBV5-4|NA
CASSFGDPGNTIYF
TGTGCCAGCAGCTTTGGGGACCCGGGAAACACCATATATTTT
>NA|TRBJ2-3|TRBV28|NA
CALGGGLTDTQYF
TGTGCCCTTGGAGGCGGCTTAACAGATACGCAGTATTTT
>NA|TRBJ2-5|TRBV29-1|NA
CSVGRDKQETQYF
TGCAGCGTTGGAAGGGACAAGCAAGAGACCCAGTACTTC
>NA|TRBJ1-1|TRBV20-1|TRBD1
CSASLQGVDTEAFF
TGCAGTGCTAGTCTCCAGGGGGTGGATACTGAAGCTTTCTTT
>NA|TRBJ2-7|TRBV3-1/TRBV3-2|NA
CASSQDRVLKYDRRYEQYF
TGTGCCAGCAGTCAAGATCGGGTCTTAAAGTACGACAGGCGCTACGAGCAGTACTTC
>NA|TRBJ2-1|TRBV3-1/TRBV3-2|TRBD2
CASSQKFVGSAGGEQFF
TGTGCCAGCAGCCAAAAATTTGTCGGGAGCGCCGGGGGGGAGCAGTTCTTC
>once|TRBJ2-7|TRBV9|NA
CASSVSLAGSYEQYF
TGTGCCAGCAGCGTAAGTCTAGCTGGGTCCTACGAGCAGTACTTC
>NA|TRBJ1-4|TRBV5-1|NA
CASSREGTNEKLFF
TGCGCCAGCAGCAGGGAGGGAACTAATGAAAAACTGTTTTTT
>NA|TRBJ1-2|TRBV18|TRBD1
CASSSTRTGGRGYTF
TGTGCCAGCTCATCTACGAGGACAGGGGGCCGTGGCTACACCTTC
>NA|TRBJ1-1|TRBV10-3|NA
CAISESHISLEAFF
TGTGCCATCAGTGAGTCCCATATCTCGCTGGAAGCTTTCTTT
>NA|TRBJ2-3|TRBV5-6|TRBD2
CASSLPGGLAGGSTDTQYF
TGTGCCAGCAGCTTGCCTGGTGGGCTAGCGGGGGGGAGCACAGATACGCAGTATTTT
>NA|TRBJ1-2|TRBV24-1|NA
CAASDGLNYGYTF
TGTGCCGCCAGTGATGGGTTAAACTATGGCTACACCTTC
>NA|TRBJ2-3|TRBV24-1|TRBD1
CATSSGQGTDTQYF
TGTGCCACCAGTTCCGGACAGGGGACAGATACGCAGTATTTT
>few|TRBJ2-2|TRBV28|NA
CASSFLLRGTGELFF
TGTGCCAGCAGTTTCTTACTAAGAGGAACCGGGGAGCTGTTTTTT
>NA|TRBJ2-5|TRBV28|TRBD2
CASSIPRLAGIEETQYF
TGTGCCAGCAGTATACCCCGGCTAGCGGGAATCGAAGAGACCCAGTACTTC
>NA|TRBJ1-4|TRBV7-9|NA
CASSFGTRNEKLFF
TGTGCCAGCAGCTTTGGGACGAGGAATGAAAAACTGTTTTTT
>NA|TRBJ2-1|TRBV7-2|NA
CASSLAPRPSSYNEQFF
TGTGCCAGCAGCTTAGCGCCGAGACCGAGCTCCTACAATGAGCAGTTCTTC
>NA|TRBJ2-7|TRBV7-6|TRBD2
CASSPQAGVVLEQYF
TGTGCCAGCAGCCCCCAGGCGGGGGTGGTCTTGGAGCAGTACTTC
>NA|TRBJ2-1|TRBV4-1|NA
CASSGRAGSYNEQFF
TGCGCCAGCAGCGGACGGGCGGGTTCCTACAATGAGCAGTTCTTC
>NA|TRBJ1-2|TRBV21-1|NA
CASSTEGDFGRGYTF
TGTGCCAGCAGCACCGAGGGGGACTTTGGGCGCGGCTACACCTTC
>NA|TRBJ1-2|TRBV7-9|NA
CASSLDGRGGRRSYTF
TGTGCCAGCAGCTTAGATGGGAGGGGTGGAAGGAGGAGCTACACCTTC
>NA|TRBJ2-3|TRBV5-6|NA
CASYKQSVTTSTDTQYF
TGTGCCAGCTATAAACAATCGGTGACTACTAGCACAGATACGCAGTATTTT
>NA|TRBJ2-7|TRBV28|TRBD2
CATHSGGSYEQYF
TGTGCCACCCATAGCGGGGGGAGCTACGAGCAGTACTTC
>NA|TRBJ2-5|TRBV5-1|TRBD1
CASTGQGAPQETQYF
TGCGCCAGCACCGGACAGGGGGCGCCCCAAGAGACCCAGTACTTC
>NA|TRBJ2-2|TRBV19|NA
CASSIGKNTGELFF
TGTGCCAGTAGTATAGGTAAAAACACCGGGGAGCTGTTTTTT
>NA|TRBJ2-3|TRBV19|TRBD2
CASRDYPAGPTDTQYF
TGTGCCAGTAGAGATTATCCAGCGGGGCCCACAGATACGCAGTATTTT
>NA|TRBJ1-1|TRBV28|NA
CASSLYPATQRDTEAFF
TGTGCCAGCAGTCTTTATCCCGCTACACAGAGGGACACTGAAGCTTTCTTT
>NA|TRBJ2-7|TRBV29-1|TRBD1
CSVGTGDSYEQYF
TGCAGCGTCGGAACAGGGGATTCCTACGAGCAGTACTTC
>NA|TRBJ2-2|TRBV7-3|NA
CASSSAPPGELFF
TGTGCCAGCAGCTCCGCCCCCCCCGGGGAGCTGTTTTTT
>NA|TRBJ1-6|TRBV2|NA
CATADRNSYNSPLHF
TGTGCCACCGCGGACCGCAACTCCTATAATTCACCCCTCCACTTT
>NA|TRBJ2-7|TRBV4-1|NA
CASSPRVRTYEQYF
TGCGCCAGCAGCCCCCGGGTTAGGACCTACGAGCAGTACTTC
>few|TRBJ2-7|TRBV19|NA
CASSISWVVGADEQYF
TGTGCCAGTAGTATCTCGTGGGTGGTGGGGGCGGACGAGCAGTACTTC
>NA|TRBJ1-2|TRBV28|TRBD1
CASWTGGLGYGYTF
TGTGCCAGCTGGACAGGGGGCCTAGGTTATGGCTACACCTTC
>few|TRBJ1-1|TRBV10-3|NA
CAISVRGADTEAFF
TGTGCCATCAGTGTCCGGGGGGCTGACACTGAAGCTTTCTTT
>NA|TRBJ1-1|TRBV7-6|TRBD1
CASSPRTGGHTEAFF
TGTGCCAGCAGCCCACGGACAGGGGGCCACACTGAAGCTTTCTTT